One sample yielded the 3 T cell receptor beta chains listed below, sequenced in a study of blood T cell repertoires in COVID-19. Sequencing used immunoSEQ multiplex PCR; TCRdb keeps in-frame clones, though not all of them. This sample carries 130,000 or so clones, more than 65% of them seen once, and the ten largest clones take 20% to 25%. Sequenced sample: peripheral blood. The receptors derive from a human donor in a cohort sampled during active COVID-19.

This chain connects TRBV5-6 to TRBJ1-2; D unresolved. Trimming pared 1 base from V and 1 base from J, leaving 8 bases between. The CDR3 loop spans 14 amino acids. Germline V lookup: CDR1 SGHDT, CDR2 YYEEEE. The DNA for the CDR3 is TGTGCCAGCAGCTTGTATCGGGATAACTATGGCTACACCTTC. This gives the protein CASSLYRDNYGYTF.

V gene TRBV15 combines with J gene TRBJ2-7; weak D call: TRBD1 (6 bases). V lost 2 bases, J lost 3 bases, and 17 bases lay in between. Germline assignment: CDR1 LNHNV and CDR2 YYDKDF (reference sequence). The CDR3 has 16 residues. Written as DNA, the CDR3 is TGTGCCACCAGCAGATCTCCGGGACACAGCCTCTACGAGCAGTACTTC. Encoded protein: CATSRSPGHSLYEQYF.

The chain employs TRBV5-4 and TRBJ1-2; maybe TRBD1 (5 bases). The CDR3 is 15 amino acids. Trimming took off 2 bases at V and 4 bases at J, with 15 bases between the two ends. Germline loops: CDR1 SGHNT, CDR2 YYREEE (reference sequence). The CDR3 here is CASSFPNRPSYGYTF. The DNA of the CDR3 is TGTGCCAGCAGCTTCCCCAACAGGCCATCCTATGGCTACACCTTC.